A single TCR beta chain is shown here with its context. The germline gives CDR1 LNHNV, CDR2 YYDKDF (reference sequence). Trimming cost V 5 bases and J 5 bases, with 10 bases left between them. The CDR3 spans 14 residues. This record belongs to a study of T-cell memory formation after mild COVID-19. Whole-study context: Largely donor-specific TCR clusters were found.

TCRdb re-derived calls from the 5' RACE reads in MiXCR, one entry per CDR3 protein. Among 100,000 to 120,000 distinct CDR3 sequences, 22% were seen once, and the ten largest hold about 38%. The V gene is TRBV15, the J gene TRBJ1-6; no definite D call. This receptor was obtained from a man younger than 30 who had mild COVID-19 (a few samples of this study predate the infection). Cell type and time point are not known. The sample comprised PBMCs or a T cell subset sorted from them (not recorded which). CDR3: CATSRGRNNSPLHF. In nucleotides, the CDR3 is TGTGCCACCAGCCGAGGACGGAATAATTCACCCCTCCACTTT.